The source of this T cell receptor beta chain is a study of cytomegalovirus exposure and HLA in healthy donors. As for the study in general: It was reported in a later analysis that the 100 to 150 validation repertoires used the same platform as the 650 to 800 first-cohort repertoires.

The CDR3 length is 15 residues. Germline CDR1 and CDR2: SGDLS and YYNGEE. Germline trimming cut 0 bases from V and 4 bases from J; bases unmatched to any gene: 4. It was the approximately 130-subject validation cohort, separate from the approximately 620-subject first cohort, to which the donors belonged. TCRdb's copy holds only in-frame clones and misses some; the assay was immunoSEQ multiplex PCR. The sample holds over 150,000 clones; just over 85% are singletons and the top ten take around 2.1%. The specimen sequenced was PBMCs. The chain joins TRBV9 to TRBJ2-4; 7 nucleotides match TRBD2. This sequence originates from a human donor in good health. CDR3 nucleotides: TGTGCCAGCAGCGTAGCTAGCGGTGGGAAAAACATTCAGTACTTC. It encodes CASSVASGGKNIQYF. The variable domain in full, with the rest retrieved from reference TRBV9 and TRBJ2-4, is DSGVTQTPKHLITATGQRVTLRCSPRSGDLSVYWYQQSLDQGLQFLIQYYNGEERAKGNILERFSAQQFPDLHSELNLSSLELGDSALYFCASSVASGGKNIQYFGAGTRLSVL.